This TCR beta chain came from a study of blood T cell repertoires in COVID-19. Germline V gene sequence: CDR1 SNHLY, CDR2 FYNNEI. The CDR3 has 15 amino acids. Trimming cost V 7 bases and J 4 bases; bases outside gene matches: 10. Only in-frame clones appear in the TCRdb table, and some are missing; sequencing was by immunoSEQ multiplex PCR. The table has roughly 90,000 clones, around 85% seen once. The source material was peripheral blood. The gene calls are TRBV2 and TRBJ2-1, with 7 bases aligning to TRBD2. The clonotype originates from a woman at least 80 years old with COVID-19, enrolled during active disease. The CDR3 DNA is TGTGCCAGCAAAGACAACATGGGGGGGTACAATGAGCAGTTCTTC. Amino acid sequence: CASKDNMGGYNEQFF.